One TCR beta chain is described in this entry. The germline V gene has CDR1 LNHDA and CDR2 SQIVND (reference sequence). Trimming pared 4 bases from V and 4 bases from J, leaving 5 bases between. The CDR3 extends over 12 amino acids. This sample was included in a study of blood T cell repertoires in COVID-19. Across the study: From the United States, Italy and Spain came samples of acute and convalescent COVID-19. From T cells, B-cell-depleted T cells, or PBMCs came the material, which was cDNA or gDNA.

Two negative PCRs, clearance, or symptom resolution were required of recovered Cohort 3 donors. The data were produced by immunoSEQ multiplex PCR, yet TCRdb's version contains in-frame clones alone and is incomplete. The repertoire holds roughly 230,000 clones, with 65% to 85% as singletons. The genes are TRBV19 and TRBJ2-1; D is unresolved. Sequences were obtained from PBMCs or T cells enriched from blood (not recorded which). The sequence came from a man aged 50-60 years who had recovered from COVID-19. Written as DNA, the CDR3 is TGTGCCAGTAGTACCGTGTACAATGAGCAGTTCTTC. Amino acids: CASSTVYNEQFF.